This T cell receptor (beta chain) was found in a study of blood T cell repertoires in COVID-19. Original processing notes: Reference gene primer amplification in the assay estimated nucleated cell counts. Only in-frame clones appear in the TCRdb table, and some are missing; sequencing was by immunoSEQ multiplex PCR. From that table come the V and J calls and clone size; the DNA was used to work out D and trimming. Here the sample spans some 250,000 clones, around 82% being singletons. CDR1 LGHDT and CDR2 YNNKEL come from the germline V gene (reference sequence). The CDR3 is made up of 12 amino acids. With 5 bases removed from V and 5 bases from J, the gap between germline ends came to 9 bases.

The sequencing sample was made of peripheral blood. The chain links TRBV3-1 (or the pseudogene TRBV3-2) to TRBJ2-5; D not certain. The TCR originated in a young woman with acute or convalescent COVID-19. This chain's CDR3 is CASSSSRETQYF. The CDR3 nucleotides are TGTGCCAGCAGCTCTAGTCGGGAGACCCAGTACTTC.